Shown below are 5 T cell receptor beta chains from a single sample sequenced in a study of post-analysis software for immune sequencing data. Findings of the study overall: Elevated frequency relative to controls characterized roughly 5 TRBV segments in patients, TRBV5-6, TRBV5-1 and TRBV20-1 among them.

These receptors lack a known antigen. Unique-molecular-identifier-tagged TCR beta cDNA libraries were used. Each CDR3 protein is one row after TCRdb ran MiXCR on the PCR reads. The profile covers roughly 580,000 distinct CDR3 sequences, with about 44% appearing a single time and under 2% taken by the ten largest. Sequencing used blood. The receptors derive from a girl aged 10 to 17 with multiple sclerosis.

This clonotype was counted a few times. V is TRBV20-1 and J is TRBJ2-1; 8 nucleotides line up with TRBD2. The germline CDR1 and CDR2 sequences are DFQATT and SNEGSKA (reference sequence). V dropped 3 bases and J dropped 6; count of bases not matched to a gene: 4. The CDR3 is 13 residues long. DNA of the CDR3: TGCAGTGCTAGCGGGAGGGCCATCAATGAGCAGTTCTTC. This sequence encodes CSASGRAINEQFF.

The rearrangement links TRBV4-1 to TRBJ2-1; D is perhaps TRBD2 (6 bases). Germline V gives CDR1 MGHRA, CDR2 YSYEKL. Trimming left V 3 bases short and J 6 bases short, with 21 bases between. The CDR3 covers 17 residues. CDR3 sequence: CASSHVDIGRSANEQFF. CDR3 DNA: TGCGCCAGCAGCCACGTGGATATCGGGAGATCGGCCAATGAGCAGTTCTTC.

This chain joins TRBV29-1 and TRBJ1-1; maybe TRBD1 (6 bases). Trimming took off 3 bases at V and 2 bases at J, with 22 bases between the two ends. Germline V gives CDR1 SQVTM, CDR2 ANQGSEA. The CDR3 has 17 amino acids. The CDR3, as DNA: TGCAGCGTTGAGAAGAGGGTAGCGACAGGTCTAAACACTGAAGCTTTCTTT. Its translation: CSVEKRVATGLNTEAFF.

The chain couples TRBV24-1 to TRBJ2-1; 8 bases fit TRBD2. The CDR3 totals 13 residues. The junction had 6 bases not matched to a gene; V was cut back by 12 bases and J by 3 bases. Germline V gives CDR1 KGHDR, CDR2 SFDVKD. In DNA form, the CDR3 reads TGTGCCGCGAGCGGGGGAAACTACAATGAGCAGTTCTTC. This gives the protein CAASGGNYNEQFF.

This chain connects TRBV5-1 to TRBJ2-7, with TRBD1 as a possible D gene (7 bases). The CDR3 contains 14 residues. The V gene's germline CDR1 is SGHRS and CDR2 YFSETQ. V gave up 7 bases and J gave up 0 bases, with 14 bases separating them. The CDR3 region is CASRGTEDSYEQYF. Here the CDR3 DNA reads TGCGCCAGCCGCGGGACAGAAGACTCCTACGAGCAGTACTTC.